These T cell receptor beta chains were read from a single sample in a study of T-cell reconstitution after alpha-beta-depleted transplantation in children. TCRdb itself ran the PCR reads through MiXCR, one entry per CDR3 protein. The sample shows around 300,000 distinct CDR3 sequences, 9.5% to 13% of them seen only once. This material consisted of PBMCs, taken before TCRalphabeta/CD19-depleted stem cell transplant. Receptors originate from a boy younger than two with acute myeloid leukemia, due to receive a stem cell transplant. CDR3s include the opening cysteine and the closing phenylalanine or tryptophan.

j_gene: TRBJ2-4; v_gene: TRBV28; CDR3aa: CASSLGTGWAKNIQYF
j_gene: TRBJ1-5; v_gene: TRBV20-1; CDR3aa: CSARVTQPLNQPQHF
j_gene: TRBJ2-5; v_gene: TRBV11-2; CDR3aa: CASSGGTSDQETQYF
j_gene: TRBJ2-1; v_gene: TRBV28; CDR3aa: CASSLYSGTSGAQFF
j_gene: TRBJ2-2; v_gene: TRBV28; CDR3aa: CASSSPRTGGFTGELFF
j_gene: TRBJ2-4; v_gene: TRBV2; CDR3aa: CASSEPVQRVAKNIQYF
j_gene: TRBJ2-6; v_gene: TRBV14; CDR3aa: CASSPLSGFGANVLTF
j_gene: TRBJ2-3; v_gene: TRBV28; CDR3aa: CASSLDRGSDTQYF
j_gene: TRBJ2-7; v_gene: TRBV18; CDR3aa: CASSPPRTARREQYF
j_gene: TRBJ2-7; v_gene: TRBV5-1; CDR3aa: CASSLSSGLKDEQYF
j_gene: TRBJ2-1; v_gene: TRBV19; CDR3aa: CASSIDGETRGQFF
j_gene: TRBJ2-1; v_gene: TRBV12-3/TRBV12-4; CDR3aa: CASCSGRYNEQFF
j_gene: TRBJ2-5; v_gene: TRBV4-3; CDR3aa: CASSQDLGLADQETQYF
j_gene: TRBJ2-7; v_gene: TRBV28; CDR3aa: CASSRGRNYEQYF
j_gene: TRBJ2-7; v_gene: TRBV5-1; CDR3aa: CASSFSHGTGETYEQYF
j_gene: TRBJ1-5; v_gene: TRBV12-3/TRBV12-4; CDR3aa: CASSLLSNQPQHF
j_gene: TRBJ2-7; v_gene: TRBV20-1; CDR3aa: CSARSAYEQYF
j_gene: TRBJ2-7; v_gene: TRBV6-2/TRBV6-3; CDR3aa: CASNSEVTYEQYF
j_gene: TRBJ2-7; v_gene: TRBV2; CDR3aa: CASSETVFISTGSSYEQYF
j_gene: TRBJ2-2; v_gene: TRBV4-3; CDR3aa: CASSPLRGYGELFF
j_gene: TRBJ2-5; v_gene: TRBV10-3; CDR3aa: CAIRLGLADQETQYF
j_gene: TRBJ2-7; v_gene: TRBV7-8; CDR3aa: CASSQLAVSYEQYF
j_gene: TRBJ2-3; v_gene: TRBV5-4; CDR3aa: CASSFGRARPDTQYF
j_gene: TRBJ1-1; v_gene: TRBV7-9; CDR3aa: CASVQGASTEAFF
j_gene: TRBJ2-1; v_gene: TRBV4-3; CDR3aa: CASSHPTGLAGRGNNEQFF
j_gene: TRBJ2-7; v_gene: TRBV6-1; CDR3aa: CATKIRDRGINEQYF
j_gene: TRBJ2-3; v_gene: TRBV28; CDR3aa: CASSSGTSWYF
j_gene: TRBJ2-6; v_gene: TRBV6-2/TRBV6-3; CDR3aa: CASSWLEDSGANVLTF
j_gene: TRBJ1-1; v_gene: TRBV5-5; CDR3aa: CASIQDPMNTEAFF
j_gene: TRBJ2-2; v_gene: TRBV12-3/TRBV12-4; CDR3aa: CASSFPPTSLNTGELFF
j_gene: TRBJ2-7; v_gene: TRBV3-1; CDR3aa: CASRQRIGEQYF
j_gene: TRBJ2-2; v_gene: TRBV28; CDR3aa: CASRTSGSGTGELFF
j_gene: TRBJ2-7; v_gene: TRBV28; CDR3aa: CASSFPTVSYEQYF
j_gene: TRBJ2-1; v_gene: TRBV27; CDR3aa: CASSSPGGRAANNEQFF
j_gene: TRBJ1-1; v_gene: TRBV2; CDR3aa: CASKAGENTEAFF
j_gene: TRBJ2-2; v_gene: TRBV28; CDR3aa: CASIYSGDNTGELFF
j_gene: TRBJ2-2; v_gene: TRBV4-2; CDR3aa: CASSQDEAPTNTGELFF
j_gene: TRBJ2-7; v_gene: TRBV6-5; CDR3aa: CASSSPDRDYEQYF
j_gene: TRBJ2-7; v_gene: TRBV27; CDR3aa: CASSLGQPLEQYF
j_gene: TRBJ1-2; v_gene: TRBV10-3; CDR3aa: CAISESRDSEYDYTF
j_gene: TRBJ2-5; v_gene: TRBV14; CDR3aa: CASSQLRLRETQYF